The present T cell receptor (beta chain) was sequenced within a study of cytomegalovirus exposure and HLA in healthy donors. Study-level points and caveats: Some TCR beta chains (164 of them) were listed as cytomegalovirus-associated. Cytomegalovirus status, reportedly, was diagnosed with high specificity and sensitivity by the classifier.

Regarding this clone: Its cognate antigen is unknown.

This CDR3 comprises 14 residues. CDR1 and CDR2 (germline): SGHNT, YENEEA. J was trimmed by 8 bases and V by 4 bases; bases with no gene match: 5. Only in-frame clones appear in the TCRdb table, and some are missing; sequencing was by immunoSEQ multiplex PCR. In the table there are about 57,000 clones, 85% to 95% of which are singletons. The source is a woman between 18 and 30 years old in good health and CMV-seronegative. The J gene is TRBJ2-1, the V gene TRBV11-3; 10 nucleotides agree with TRBD1. Sequenced: PBMCs. CDR3 bases: TGTGCCAGCAGCTCCTTGACAGGGGGCTATGAGCAGTTCTTC. Translating it yields CASSSLTGGYEQFF.